The text below deals with one T cell receptor beta chain. This clone was picked up one time. Its specific antigen is unknown. The record has no base qualities; no much larger clone is one base away. The immunoSEQ Assay was used to sequence TCR beta CDR3 regions from DNA. The original pipeline was this. T cell density was computed as TCR beta template counts normalized to usable DNA estimated by amplifying housekeeping genes. Richness was estimated with the preseqR package, extrapolating to 400,000 templates for PBMC samples and 120,000 templates for tissue samples. Clonality was calculated as one minus Pielou's evenness. Differential abundance testing on productive amino-acid clonotypes, with a minimum total count of 5 and an alpha of 0.1, was used to identify tissue-enriched TCRs. Repertoire overlap between compartments was quantified with the Jaccard Index and Morisita Overlap Index. GLIPH grouped TCR beta CDR3s together with public tetramer-defined viral CDR3s, and a viral motif had to include at least three viral sequences and also show V-gene enrichment. As stored in TCRdb, this immuneACCESS dataset retains in-frame rearrangements with V and J assigned. A fraction of the clones does not appear; measured against another copy, unresolved V genes explain less than half of the discrepancy, and the remainder lacks a known reason. Clone size and the V and J calls come from that table; the DNA yielded D and trimming. The sample yields 1,500 to 2,000 clones; 37% were counted once. 9.7% of the sample goes to the ten largest clones.

Trimming at the junction amounts to 5 bases on V and 8 bases on J, and the germline ends lie 16 bases apart. From the germline V gene (reference sequence), CDR1 is LNHDA and CDR2 is SQIVND. The CDR3 goes from the cysteine to the phenylalanine over 15 residues. The retained sequence is limited to the CDR3, 45 bases, with the frame set at the first base. At diagnosis, tumor, uninvolved tumor-adjacent lung and peripheral blood were collected and then preserved as a mix of FFPE and fresh-frozen material. The sample originates from a study of T cells in localized non-small cell lung cancer (dated by TCRdb to about 2020). The study in broad terms: The study analyzed T cell repertoires of about 230 early-stage NSCLC patients, comparing tumors and uninvolved tumor-adjacent lungs. All 250 or so NSCLC patients in the cohort were treatment-naive and had localized lung tumors that were resected. NSCLC patients had a mean age of roughly 66 years, and about 140 were male and around 99 female.

The full study reports these points: Because the study design was exploratory, TCR variables were selected using unadjusted p-values without false-discovery rate correction. A median of 57 of the top 100 tumor clones turned up in the paired uninvolved adjacent lung, and 25 to 30 of those clones also ranked among the top 100 of that same adjacent lung. Longer overall survival was associated with higher T cell density in blood, whereas shorter survival was associated with higher clonality in adjacent lung. Because multi-region tumor sequencing was not done, intratumor heterogeneity could not be ruled out. Uninvolved tumor-adjacent lung showed the highest T cell clonality, higher than tumor, which suggests more focused antigenic responses in the adjacent lung.

Material: lung tumor tissue, obtained before any cancer treatment. The rearrangement joined TRBV19 to TRBJ1-6; TRBD1 is perhaps the D gene, given 5 matching bases. The clonotype comes from a female donor at least 60 years old with stage I lung adenocarcinoma. DNA sequence: TGTGCCAGTAGTTTGGGACTTTTAGTAGATTCACCCCTCCACTTT. It specifies CASSLGLLVDSPLHF.